This is a list of T cell receptor beta chains from one sample in a study of blood T cell repertoires in COVID-19. The repertoire was sequenced with immunoSEQ multiplex PCR; TCRdb's copy has only in-frame clones and lacks some. This sample has under 60,000 clones, with less than 95% found just once. Sample: peripheral blood. These receptors all come from a human donor in a cohort sampled during active COVID-19. Each CDR3 is given with its conserved first and last residue. Fields, in order: J gene, V gene, D gene, clone size, CDR3 protein, CDR3 DNA. A D gene is named only where the DNA matches it firmly. Clone size is stated in some rows and not others, as once, few, many or a class when expanded.

TRBJ2-7	TRBV7-9	.	once	CAEDEQYF	TGTGCAGAGGACGAGCAGTACTTC
TRBJ1-2	TRBV9	.	.	CASSERPAGVYGYTF	TGTGCCAGCAGCGAGCGCCCGGCCGGGGTCTATGGCTACACCTTC
TRBJ2-7	TRBV2	.	.	CASSMTVTYEQYF	TGTGCCAGCAGCATGACAGTAACCTACGAGCAGTACTTC
TRBJ2-1	TRBV5-8	.	.	CASSLVAGSYNEQFF	TGTGCCAGCAGCTTGGTGGCGGGGAGCTACAATGAGCAGTTCTTC
TRBJ2-3	TRBV2	TRBD2	.	CASSSQGLAGMDTQYF	TGTGCCAGCAGTTCCCAAGGACTAGCGGGAATGGATACGCAGTATTTT
TRBJ1-6	TRBV7-2	TRBD1	.	CASSFGTGGYSPLHF	TGTGCCAGCAGCTTCGGGACAGGGGGCTATTCACCCCTCCACTTT
TRBJ1-2	TRBV30	TRBD1	.	CAWSAPGQGTMLGYTF	TGTGCCTGGAGTGCACCGGGACAGGGGACAATGCTCGGCTACACCTTC
TRBJ2-2	TRBV24-1	.	.	CATSPGTLNTGELFF	TGTGCCACCAGCCCCGGGACACTAAACACCGGGGAGCTGTTTTTT
TRBJ1-1	TRBV19	.	few	CASSIVGSEAFF	TGTGCCAGTAGTATTGTGGGCTCTGAAGCTTTCTTT
TRBJ1-2	TRBV29-1	TRBD1	.	CSVETGTQGYTF	TGCAGCGTGGAGACAGGGACCCAAGGCTACACCTTC
TRBJ2-1	TRBV3-1/TRBV3-2	TRBD2	.	CASSQRLAGGIGFF	TGTGCCAGCAGCCAGCGGCTAGCGGGAGGGATTGGGTTCTTC
TRBJ2-2	TRBV4-1	TRBD2	.	CASSHPGTRLTGELFF	TGCGCCAGCAGCCATCCCGGGACTAGACTCACCGGGGAGCTGTTTTTT
TRBJ2-1	TRBV7-9	TRBD2	.	CASSPKPPGLAHNEQFF	TGTGCCAGCAGCCCTAAACCACCGGGACTAGCACACAATGAGCAGTTCTTC
TRBJ2-7	TRBV6-2/TRBV6-3	.	.	CASSPIQGAGGGEQYF	TGTGCCAGCAGTCCCATCCAGGGGGCGGGCGGGGGCGAGCAGTACTTC
TRBJ2-7	TRBV7-8	.	.	CASSQDDNSYEQYF	TGTGCCAGCAGTCAAGACGACAACTCCTACGAGCAGTACTTC
TRBJ1-4	TRBV10-3	TRBD1	.	CAISEKGQAREKLFF	TGTGCCATCAGTGAGAAGGGACAGGCCAGGGAAAAACTGTTTTTT
TRBJ1-2	TRBV28	.	.	CASSLRGLEARYGYTF	TGTGCCAGCAGTTTACGGGGTTTGGAAGCCCGGTATGGCTACACCTTC
TRBJ1-5	TRBV2	.	.	CASREDSLYNQPQHF	TGTGCCAGCAGGGAGGACAGCCTCTACAATCAGCCCCAGCATTTT
TRBJ2-1	TRBV15	TRBD2	.	CATSKPLAVFNEQFF	TGTGCCACCAGCAAGCCGCTAGCGGTCTTTAATGAGCAGTTCTTC
TRBJ1-4	TRBV18	.	.	CASSPPVMQGEKLFF	TGTGCCAGCTCACCACCCGTGATGCAGGGTGAAAAACTGTTTTTT
TRBJ1-5	TRBV12-3/TRBV12-4	.	once	CASSPGQRGPQHF	TGTGCCAGCAGTCCGGGACAAAGGGGGCCCCAGCATTTT
TRBJ2-1	TRBV5-1	TRBD2	.	CASSPLAGSYNEQFF	TGCGCCAGCAGCCCCCTAGCGGGCTCCTACAATGAGCAGTTCTTC
TRBJ2-4	TRBV7-3	.	.	CASSPYYPVNGTKNIQYF	TGTGCCAGCAGCCCATACTACCCCGTCAACGGGACCAAAAACATTCAGTACTTC
TRBJ2-5	TRBV6-6	.	.	CASSSPVGRWETQYF	TGTGCCAGCAGTTCCCCCGTTGGGAGGTGGGAGACCCAGTACTTC
TRBJ2-1	TRBV5-1	TRBD2	.	CASSSLAGGPLDNEQFF	TGCGCCAGCAGCTCACTAGCGGGAGGGCCTCTCGACAATGAGCAGTTCTTC
TRBJ2-7	TRBV15	.	.	CATSRDPFYEQYF	TGTGCCACCAGCAGAGATCCGTTTTACGAGCAGTACTTC
TRBJ2-2	TRBV28	.	.	CASSRGGELFF	TGTGCCAGCAGTCGCGGAGGGGAGCTGTTTTTT
TRBJ1-6	TRBV30	.	.	CAWSVSGVGNSPLHF	TGTGCCTGGAGTGTATCGGGGGTTGGTAATTCACCCCTCCACTTT
TRBJ1-4	TRBV7-9	.	.	CASSHVPGGTEKLFF	TGTGCCAGCAGCCACGTCCCGGGAGGAACTGAAAAACTGTTTTTT
TRBJ1-3	TRBV5-6	.	few	CASSSLPGAGATIYF	TGTGCCAGCAGCTCGCTCCCAGGGGCAGGGGCCACCATATATTTT